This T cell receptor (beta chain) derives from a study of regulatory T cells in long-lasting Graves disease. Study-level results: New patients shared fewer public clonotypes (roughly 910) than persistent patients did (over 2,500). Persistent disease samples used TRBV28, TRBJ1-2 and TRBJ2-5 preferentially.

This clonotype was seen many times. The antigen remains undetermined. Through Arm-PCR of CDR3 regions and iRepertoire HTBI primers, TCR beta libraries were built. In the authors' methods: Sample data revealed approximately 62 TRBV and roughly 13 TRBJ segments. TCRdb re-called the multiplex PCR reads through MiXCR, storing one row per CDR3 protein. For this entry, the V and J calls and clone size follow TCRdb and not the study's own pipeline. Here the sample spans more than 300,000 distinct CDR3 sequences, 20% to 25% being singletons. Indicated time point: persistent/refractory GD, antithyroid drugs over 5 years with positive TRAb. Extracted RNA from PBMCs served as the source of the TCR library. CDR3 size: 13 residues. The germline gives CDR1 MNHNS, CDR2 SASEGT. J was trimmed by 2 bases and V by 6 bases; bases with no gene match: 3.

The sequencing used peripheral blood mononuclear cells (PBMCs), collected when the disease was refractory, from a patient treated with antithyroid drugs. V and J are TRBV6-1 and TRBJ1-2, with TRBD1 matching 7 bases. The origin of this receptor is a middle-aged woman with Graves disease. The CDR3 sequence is CASRLQGNYGYTF. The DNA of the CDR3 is TGTGCCAGCAGGCTACAGGGGAACTATGGCTACACCTTC.